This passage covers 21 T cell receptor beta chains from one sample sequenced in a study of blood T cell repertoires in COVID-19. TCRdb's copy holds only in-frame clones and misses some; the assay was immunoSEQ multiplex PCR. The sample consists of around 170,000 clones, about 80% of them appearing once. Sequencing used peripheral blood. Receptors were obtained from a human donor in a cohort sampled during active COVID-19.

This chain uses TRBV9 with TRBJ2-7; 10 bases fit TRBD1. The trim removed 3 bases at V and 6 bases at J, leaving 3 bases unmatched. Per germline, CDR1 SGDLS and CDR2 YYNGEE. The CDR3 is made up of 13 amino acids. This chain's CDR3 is CASSADRGREQYF. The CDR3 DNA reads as TGTGCCAGCAGCGCCGACAGGGGGCGCGAGCAGTACTTC.

CDR3 in amino acids: CASSVATSTEAFF. The CDR3 nucleotides read TGTGCCAGCAGCGTAGCTACGAGCACTGAAGCTTTCTTT. This chain uses TRBV9 with TRBJ1-1; D call uncertain. CDR1 and CDR2 (germline): SGDLS, YYNGEE. Trimming took off 0 bases at V and 4 bases at J, with 7 bases between the two ends. The CDR3 contains 13 residues.

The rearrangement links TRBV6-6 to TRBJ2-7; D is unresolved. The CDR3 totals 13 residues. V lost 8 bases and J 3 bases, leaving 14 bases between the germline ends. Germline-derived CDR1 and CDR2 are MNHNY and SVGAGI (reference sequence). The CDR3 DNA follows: TGTGCCAGCGGCGGCGCGCTGGGCTACGAGCAGTACTTC. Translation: CASGGALGYEQYF.

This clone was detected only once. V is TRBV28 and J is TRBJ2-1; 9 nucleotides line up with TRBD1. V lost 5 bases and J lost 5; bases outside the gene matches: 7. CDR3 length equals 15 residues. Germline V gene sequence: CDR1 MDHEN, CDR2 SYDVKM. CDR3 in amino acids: CASSTRDRVHNEQFF. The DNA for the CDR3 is TGTGCCAGCAGTACCCGGGACAGGGTACACAATGAGCAGTTCTTC.

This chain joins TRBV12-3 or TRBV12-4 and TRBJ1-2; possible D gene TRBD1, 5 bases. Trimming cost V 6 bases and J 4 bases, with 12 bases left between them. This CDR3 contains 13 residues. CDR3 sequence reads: CASSLGGFYGYTF. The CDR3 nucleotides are TGTGCCAGCAGCCTCGGGGGGTTCTATGGCTACACCTTC.

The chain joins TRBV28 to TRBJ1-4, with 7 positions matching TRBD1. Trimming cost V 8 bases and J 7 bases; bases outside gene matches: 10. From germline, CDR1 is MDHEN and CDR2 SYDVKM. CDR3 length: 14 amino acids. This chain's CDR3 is CASLARDRLEKLFF. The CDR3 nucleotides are TGTGCCAGCTTAGCCCGGGACAGACTTGAAAAACTGTTTTTT.

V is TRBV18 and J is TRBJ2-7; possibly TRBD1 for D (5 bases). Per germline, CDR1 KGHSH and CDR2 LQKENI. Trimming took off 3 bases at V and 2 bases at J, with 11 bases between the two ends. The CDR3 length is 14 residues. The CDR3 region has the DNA TGTGCCAGCTCACCTGAGCAGGGCCCCTACGAGCAGTACTTC. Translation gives CASSPEQGPYEQYF.

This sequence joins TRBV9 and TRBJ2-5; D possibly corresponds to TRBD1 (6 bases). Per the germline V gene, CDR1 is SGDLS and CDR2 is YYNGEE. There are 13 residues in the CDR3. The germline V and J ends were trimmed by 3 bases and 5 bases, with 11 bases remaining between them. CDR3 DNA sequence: TGTGCCAGCAGCGACGGACAGTGGGAGACCCAGTACTTC. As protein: CASSDGQWETQYF.

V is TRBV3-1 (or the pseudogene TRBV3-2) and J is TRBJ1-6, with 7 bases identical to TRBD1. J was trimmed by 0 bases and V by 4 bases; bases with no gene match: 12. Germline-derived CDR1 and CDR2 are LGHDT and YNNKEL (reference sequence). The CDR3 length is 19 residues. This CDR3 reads CASSRTHAGGSSYNSPLHF. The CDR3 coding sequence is TGTGCCAGCAGCCGCACACACGCAGGGGGTAGCTCCTATAATTCACCCCTCCACTTT.

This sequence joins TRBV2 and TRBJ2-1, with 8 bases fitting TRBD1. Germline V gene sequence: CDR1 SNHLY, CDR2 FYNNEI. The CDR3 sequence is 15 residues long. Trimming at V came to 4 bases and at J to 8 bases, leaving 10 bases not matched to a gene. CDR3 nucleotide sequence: TGTGCCAGCAGTGGGAGAGGACAGGGCTCAGATGAGCAGTTCTTC. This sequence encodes CASSGRGQGSDEQFF.

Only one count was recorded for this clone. Written as DNA, the CDR3 is TGTGCCAGCAGTTACTCTATCGACAGATCCTATGGCTACACCTTC. Amino acids: CASSYSIDRSYGYTF. This chain links TRBV6-6 with TRBJ1-2; possible D gene TRBD1, 5 bases. The CDR3 is 15 residues long. Per the germline V gene, CDR1 is MNHNY and CDR2 is SVGAGI (reference sequence). Trimming took off 0 bases at V and 4 bases at J, with 12 bases between the two ends.

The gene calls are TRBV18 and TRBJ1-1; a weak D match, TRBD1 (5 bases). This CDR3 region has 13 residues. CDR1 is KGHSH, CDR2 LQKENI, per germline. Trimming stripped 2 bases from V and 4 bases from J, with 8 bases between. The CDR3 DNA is TGTGCCAGCTCACCAATCCAGGGCACTGAAGCTTTCTTT. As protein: CASSPIQGTEAFF. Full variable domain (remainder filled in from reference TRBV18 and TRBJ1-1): NAGVMQNPRHLVRRRGQEARLRCSPMKGHSHVYWYRQLPEEGLKFMVYLQKENIIDESGMPKERFSAEFPKEGPSILRIQQVVRGDSAAYFCASSPIQGTEAFFGQGTRLTVV.

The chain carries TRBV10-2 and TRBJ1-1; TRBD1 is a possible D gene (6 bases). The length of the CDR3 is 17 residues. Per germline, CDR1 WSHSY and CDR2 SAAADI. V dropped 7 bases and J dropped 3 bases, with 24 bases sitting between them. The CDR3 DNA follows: TGCGCCAGCAACCAAGGGGGGGAGAGGAGCTCTGACACTGAAGCTTTCTTT. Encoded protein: CASNQGGERSSDTEAFF.

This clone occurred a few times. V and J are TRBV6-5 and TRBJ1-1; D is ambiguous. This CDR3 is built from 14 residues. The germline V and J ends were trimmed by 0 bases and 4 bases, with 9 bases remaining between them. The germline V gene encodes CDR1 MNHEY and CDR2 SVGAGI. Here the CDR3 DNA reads TGTGCCAGCAGTTACTCGAGCGGGGTCACTGAAGCTTTCTTT. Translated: CASSYSSGVTEAFF.

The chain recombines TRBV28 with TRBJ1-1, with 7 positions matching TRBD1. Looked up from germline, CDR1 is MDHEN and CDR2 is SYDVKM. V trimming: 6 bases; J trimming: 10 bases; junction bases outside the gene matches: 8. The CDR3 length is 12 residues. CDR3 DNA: TGTGCCAGCAGGCTACAGGGGAATGGAGCTTTCTTT. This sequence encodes CASRLQGNGAFF.

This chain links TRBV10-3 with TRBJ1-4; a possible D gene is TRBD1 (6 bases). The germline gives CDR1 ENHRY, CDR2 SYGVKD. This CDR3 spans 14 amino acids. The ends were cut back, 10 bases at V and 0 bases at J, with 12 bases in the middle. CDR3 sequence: CATRTVATNEKLFF. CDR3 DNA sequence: TGTGCCACCAGGACAGTTGCAACTAATGAAAAACTGTTTTTT.

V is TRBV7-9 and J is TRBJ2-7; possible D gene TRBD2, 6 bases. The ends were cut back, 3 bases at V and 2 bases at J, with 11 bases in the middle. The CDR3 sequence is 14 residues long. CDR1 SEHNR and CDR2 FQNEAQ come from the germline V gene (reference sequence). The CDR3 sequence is CASSLNSGTYEQYF. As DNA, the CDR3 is TGTGCCAGCAGCTTGAATAGCGGTACCTACGAGCAGTACTTC.

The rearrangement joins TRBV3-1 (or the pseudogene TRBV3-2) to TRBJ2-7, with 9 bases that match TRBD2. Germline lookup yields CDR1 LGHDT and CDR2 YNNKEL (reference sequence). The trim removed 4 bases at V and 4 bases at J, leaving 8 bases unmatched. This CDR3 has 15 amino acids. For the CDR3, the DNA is TGTGCCAGCAGCCTAATAGCGGGGGCCTTATACGAGCAGTACTTC. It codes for CASSLIAGALYEQYF.

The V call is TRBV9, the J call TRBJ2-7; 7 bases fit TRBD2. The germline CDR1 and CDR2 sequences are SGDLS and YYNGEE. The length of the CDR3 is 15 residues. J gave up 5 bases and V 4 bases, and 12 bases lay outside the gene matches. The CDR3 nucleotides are TGTGCCAGCAGCCGTAGGGCGAGCGGGATCGACGAGCAGTACTTC. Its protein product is CASSRRASGIDEQYF.

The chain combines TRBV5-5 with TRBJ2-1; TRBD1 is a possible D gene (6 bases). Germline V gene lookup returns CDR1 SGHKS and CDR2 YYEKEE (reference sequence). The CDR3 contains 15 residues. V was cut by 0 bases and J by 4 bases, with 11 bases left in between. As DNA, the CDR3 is TGTGCCAGCAGCTTGGAGGACAGAGAGTACAATGAGCAGTTCTTC. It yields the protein CASSLEDREYNEQFF.

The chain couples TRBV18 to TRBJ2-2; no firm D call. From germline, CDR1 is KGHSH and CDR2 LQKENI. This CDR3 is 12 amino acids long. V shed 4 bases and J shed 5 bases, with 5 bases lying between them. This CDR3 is CASSQRTGELFF. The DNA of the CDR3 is TGTGCCAGCTCACAACGGACCGGGGAGCTGTTTTTT.